This note documents a single T cell receptor beta chain sequence. This record comes from a study of blood T cell repertoires in COVID-19. Original processing methods: Nucleated cell counts were estimated from reference gene primer amplification. Profiling relied on immunoSEQ multiplex PCR, and the TCRdb table lists in-frame clones only, not all of them. That table is the source of V, J and clone size, and D and trimming were worked out from the DNA. The table includes over 90,000 clones, about 85% detected once. Patients from Seattle were sampled longitudinally, starting during active infection. Trimming left V 0 bases short and J 4 bases short, with 6 bases between. This CDR3 has 13 amino acids. The V gene's germline CDR1 is MGHRA and CDR2 YSYEKL.

The material sequenced was peripheral blood. The sequence was obtained from a woman aged 45-59 years with COVID-19, enrolled during active disease. The V gene is TRBV4-1, the J gene TRBJ1-2, with a possible D match to TRBD1 (5 bases). The CDR3 region is CASSQDRAYGYTF. The CDR3 nucleotides read TGCGCCAGCAGCCAAGACAGGGCCTATGGCTACACCTTC.